The source of this T cell receptor (beta chain) is a study of blood T cell repertoires in COVID-19 (TCRdb year 2020). In the study overall: Samples covering the acute and convalescent phases of COVID-19 were provided by collaborators in the United States, Italy and Spain. The samples were drawn from the first 160 participants of the ongoing ImmuneRACE study and from over a thousand subjects provided by 6 global collaborators. Where available, HLA class I and class II types were obtained from metadata supplied by the sample provider rather than from assay-based typing. The repertoires were made available in a free public database intended to serve as a resource for research on the immune response to SARS-CoV-2. Deeply sampled blood TCRbeta repertoires from subjects exposed to, actively infected with, or recovered from COVID-19 were included in the dataset. The prospective study material was composed of cDNA or gDNA derived from T cells, B-cell-depleted T cells, or PBMCs. A de-identified subject ID, COVID-19 status, age in years and sex were almost always included in the sample metadata.

The immunoSEQ Assay, a bias-controlled multiplex PCR, was used to amplify TCRbeta CDR3 regions from genomic DNA. In the authors' own workflow: The number of nucleated cells in each sample was estimated from the amplification of reference gene primers within the assay. To quantify the absolute abundance of each unique TCRbeta CDR3 rearrangement, sequence reads were collapsed and filtered. For each sample, productive Simpson clonality was calculated as the square root of Simpson's diversity index over productive rearrangements. TCRdb mirrors the immuneACCESS table, restricted to in-frame sequences. Some clones are absent from its copies; in checked studies, under half trace to an unresolved V gene, and the reason for the others is unknown. V and J calls and clone size are those listed in that table; D and trimming were worked out from the DNA. For this sample the table gives about 170,000 clones, of which about 90% were detected only once. In total, the top ten clones hold approximately 5% of the sample.

Per the germline V gene, LGHNA is the CDR1 and YSLEER is the CDR2. At the junction V is shortened by 0 bases and J by 4 bases; bases outside the gene matches: 7. From its cysteine to its phenylalanine, the CDR3 spans 17 amino acids. Here the CDR3 DNA is all that survives: 51 bases in frame from base 1. About this clone itself: Which antigen it targets is not known. Qualities for individual bases were not recorded, and no much larger clone is one base off.

At one collaborating source in Seattle, patients were enrolled during active infection and were followed longitudinally through the course of disease. Each collaborating institution followed its own protocols to collect whole blood in K2EDTA tubes. For TCRbeta analysis, collaborators shipped samples as frozen whole blood, isolated PBMCs, or DNA extracted from either of those sample types. Broader findings and caveats from the paper: The amount of clinical and demographic metadata varied by source and participant and was provided uncurated.

Sequencing was carried out using peripheral blood. The TCR sequence derives from a man aged 25-40 years with COVID-19, enrolled during active disease. The V gene is TRBV4-3 and the J gene is TRBJ2-3; the junction holds 10 bases that match TRBD2. At the DNA level, the sequence is TGCGCCAGCAGCCAAGATAGGCTTCTAGCGGGGGCAGATACGCAGTATTTT. This codes for CASSQDRLLAGADTQYF.